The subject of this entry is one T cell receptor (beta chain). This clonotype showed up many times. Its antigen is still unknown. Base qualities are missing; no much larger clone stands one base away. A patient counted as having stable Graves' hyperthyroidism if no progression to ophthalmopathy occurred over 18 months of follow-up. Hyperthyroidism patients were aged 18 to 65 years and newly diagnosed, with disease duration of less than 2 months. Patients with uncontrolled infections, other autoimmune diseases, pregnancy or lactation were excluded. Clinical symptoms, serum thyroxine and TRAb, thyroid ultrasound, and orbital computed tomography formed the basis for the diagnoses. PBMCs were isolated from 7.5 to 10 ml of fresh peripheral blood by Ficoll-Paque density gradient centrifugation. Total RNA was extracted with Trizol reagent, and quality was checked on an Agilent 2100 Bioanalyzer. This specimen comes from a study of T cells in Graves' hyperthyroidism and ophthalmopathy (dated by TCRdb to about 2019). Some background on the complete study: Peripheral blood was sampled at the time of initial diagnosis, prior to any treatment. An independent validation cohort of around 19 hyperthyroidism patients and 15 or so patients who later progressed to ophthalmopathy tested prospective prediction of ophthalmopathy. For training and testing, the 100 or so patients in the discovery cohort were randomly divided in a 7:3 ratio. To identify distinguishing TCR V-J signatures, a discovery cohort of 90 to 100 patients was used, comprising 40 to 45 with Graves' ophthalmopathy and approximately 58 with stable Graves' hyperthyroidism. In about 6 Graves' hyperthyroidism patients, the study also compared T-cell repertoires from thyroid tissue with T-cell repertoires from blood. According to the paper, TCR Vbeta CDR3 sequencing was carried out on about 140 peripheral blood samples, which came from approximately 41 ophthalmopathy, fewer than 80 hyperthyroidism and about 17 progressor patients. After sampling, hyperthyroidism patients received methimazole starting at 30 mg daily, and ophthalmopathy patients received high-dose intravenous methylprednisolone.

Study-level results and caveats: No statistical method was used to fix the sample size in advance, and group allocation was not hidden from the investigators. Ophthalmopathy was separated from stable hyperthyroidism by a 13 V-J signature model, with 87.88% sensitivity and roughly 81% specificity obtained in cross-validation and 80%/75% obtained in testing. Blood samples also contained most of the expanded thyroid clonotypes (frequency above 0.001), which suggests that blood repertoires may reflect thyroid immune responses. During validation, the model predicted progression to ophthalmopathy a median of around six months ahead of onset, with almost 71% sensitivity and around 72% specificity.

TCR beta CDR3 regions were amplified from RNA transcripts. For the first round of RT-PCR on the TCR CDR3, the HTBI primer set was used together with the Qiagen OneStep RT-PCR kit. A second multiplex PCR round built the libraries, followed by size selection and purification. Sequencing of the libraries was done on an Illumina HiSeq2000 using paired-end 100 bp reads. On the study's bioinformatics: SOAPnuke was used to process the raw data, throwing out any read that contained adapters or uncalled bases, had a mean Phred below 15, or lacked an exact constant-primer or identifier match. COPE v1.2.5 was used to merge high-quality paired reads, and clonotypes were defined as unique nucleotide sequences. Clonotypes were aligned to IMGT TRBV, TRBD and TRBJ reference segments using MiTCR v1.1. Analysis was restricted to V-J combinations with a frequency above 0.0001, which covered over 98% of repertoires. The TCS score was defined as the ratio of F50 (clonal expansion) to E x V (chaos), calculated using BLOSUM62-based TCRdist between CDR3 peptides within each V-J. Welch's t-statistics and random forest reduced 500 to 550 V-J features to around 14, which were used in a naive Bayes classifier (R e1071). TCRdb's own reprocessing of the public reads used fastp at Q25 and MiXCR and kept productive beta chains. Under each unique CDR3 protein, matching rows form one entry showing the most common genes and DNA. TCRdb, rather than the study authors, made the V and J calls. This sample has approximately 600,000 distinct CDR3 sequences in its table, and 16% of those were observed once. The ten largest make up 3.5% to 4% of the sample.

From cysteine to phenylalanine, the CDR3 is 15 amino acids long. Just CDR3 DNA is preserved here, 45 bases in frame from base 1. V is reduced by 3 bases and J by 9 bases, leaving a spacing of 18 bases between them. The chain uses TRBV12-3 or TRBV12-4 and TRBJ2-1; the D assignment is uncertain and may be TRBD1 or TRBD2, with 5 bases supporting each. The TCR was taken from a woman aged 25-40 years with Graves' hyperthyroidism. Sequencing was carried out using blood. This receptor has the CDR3 CASSFWGNLQGEQFF. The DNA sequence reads TGTGCCAGCAGTTTTTGGGGGAACCTTCAGGGTGAGCAGTTCTTC.